These 9 T cell receptor beta chains were all obtained from the same sample, sequenced in a study of human thymus T cells (dated by TCRdb to 2018 to 2021). Thymus tissue was obtained as surgical resects removed during corrective cardiac surgery. Libraries were made using the immunoSEQ multiplex PCR assay. TCRdb obtained this table from immuneACCESS and retained in-frame rearrangements with V and J assigned. These tables miss some clones; where compared with another copy, unresolved V genes account for less than half of the shortfall, and the remainder is unexplained. This sample is represented by around 70,000 clones; around 95% of them were singletons. The top ten hold 0.03% to 0.035% of the sample. Material: thymus tissue. These receptors came from a girl in the first two years of life with a congenital heart defect but otherwise immunologically healthy.

V usage is TRBV2 and J usage is TRBJ2-5; D may correspond to TRBD1 or TRBD2 (6 bases each). This CDR3 region has 15 residues. Germline-derived CDR1 and CDR2 are SNHLY and FYNNEI. Trimming took off 7 bases at V and 5 bases at J, with 20 bases between the two ends. The DNA for the CDR3 is TGTGCCAGCATTCCCGTGAGGGGGGATGAGGAGACCCAGTACTTC. Amino acids: CASIPVRGDEETQYF.

The chain uses TRBV5-4 and TRBJ2-3, with 9 bases identical to TRBD1. With V trimmed by 3 bases and J by 2 bases, 7 bases remained unmatched. This CDR3 comprises 16 residues. CDR1 SGHNT and CDR2 YYREEE come from the germline V gene (reference sequence). CDR3 loop: CASSSGQGKTTDTQYF. In DNA, the CDR3 is TGTGCCAGCAGCTCGGGACAGGGAAAGACCACAGATACGCAGTATTTT.

This rearrangement joins TRBV9 to TRBJ2-5; 7 nucleotides line up with TRBD1. Germline CDR1 SGDLS, CDR2 YYNGEE. This CDR3 is built from 17 residues. Trimming at V came to 4 bases and at J to 1 base, leaving 13 bases not matched to a gene. The CDR3 DNA reads TGTGCCAGCAGCCCAAGGGGGCTAAACCAAATCCAAGAGACCCAGTACTTC. As protein: CASSPRGLNQIQETQYF. The full variable domain, in which reference TRBV9 and TRBJ2-5 provide the parts outside the CDR3, is DSGVTQTPKHLITATGQRVTLRCSPRSGDLSVYWYQQSLDQGLQFLIQYYNGEERAKGNILERFSAQQFPDLHSELNLSSLELGDSALYFCASSPRGLNQIQETQYFGPGTRLLVL.

The genes are TRBV10-3 and TRBJ2-1; TRBD1 or TRBD2 may be the D gene (6 bases each). This CDR3 comprises 14 residues. Deletions cut 7 bases from V and 4 bases from J, with 14 bases between. Germline V gene lookup returns CDR1 ENHRY and CDR2 SYGVKD. CDR3 sequence (DNA): TGTGCCATCATCGGGGGCGTTGGGTACAATGAGCAGTTCTTC. Encoded protein: CAIIGGVGYNEQFF.

The chain combines TRBV5-1 with TRBJ1-2, with a weak D call TRBD1 (5 bases). The CDR3 covers 15 residues. Trimming shortened V by 4 bases and J by 8 bases, and 21 bases separated the two germline ends. Germline V CDR1 and CDR2: SGHRS, YFSETQ. In nucleotides, the CDR3 is TGCGCCAGCAGCCCGGCCTGGGCCTCCTGGGGCGGCTACACCTTC. It encodes CASSPAWASWGGYTF.

This clone appeared a few times. CDR3 in DNA: TGTGCCAGCAGCCCACCCGGTCACGGCTATGGCTACACCTTC. It specifies CASSPPGHGYGYTF. The rearrangement joins TRBV7-9 to TRBJ1-2; D unclear. The CDR3 runs 14 residues. CDR1 SEHNR and CDR2 FQNEAQ come from the germline V gene (reference sequence). The V gene lost 5 bases and the J gene lost 4 bases, with 14 bases spanning the gap.

This clone was seen just once. J is TRBJ2-3 and V is TRBV7-2; possibly TRBD2 for D (6 bases). Germline values: CDR1 SGHTA, CDR2 FQGNSA. The germline V and J ends were trimmed by 1 base and 0 bases, with 8 bases remaining between them. This CDR3 spans 15 amino acids. CDR3: CASSLGGVSTDTQYF. The CDR3 DNA follows: TGTGCCAGCAGCTTAGGCGGGGTGAGCACAGATACGCAGTATTTT.

The chain recombines TRBV29-1 with TRBJ2-5; a weak D match, TRBD2 (7 bases). V gave up 0 bases and J gave up 1 base, with 12 bases separating them. CDR1 is SQVTM, CDR2 ANQGSEA, per germline. This CDR3 comprises 15 residues. CDR3 sequence (DNA): TGCAGCGTTGAAGACGGGGGCGGGGGCCAAGAGACCCAGTACTTC. Protein sequence: CSVEDGGGGQETQYF.

This clone was detected once. This sequence joins TRBV19 and TRBJ2-1; tentative D call: TRBD2 (7 bases). The CDR3 sequence is 15 residues long. Germline V CDR1 and CDR2: LNHDA, SQIVND (reference sequence). The ends were cut back, 11 bases at V and 2 bases at J, with 19 bases in the middle. The CDR3, as DNA: TGTGCCTCAGGGGAGGCGGGAGAGGCCTACAATGAGCAGTTCTTC. It yields the protein CASGEAGEAYNEQFF. The full variable domain, completed using reference TRBV19 and TRBJ2-1, is DGGITQSPKYLFRKEGQNVTLSCEQNLNHDAMYWYRQDPGQGLRLIYYSQIVNDFQKGDIAEGYSVSREKKESFPLTVTSAQKNPTAFYLCASGEAGEAYNEQFFGPGTRLTVL.